These T cell receptor beta chains were read from a single sample in a study of T cell responses to AZD1222 COVID-19 vaccine. Profiling relied on immunoSEQ multiplex PCR, and the TCRdb table lists in-frame clones only, not all of them. The sample has 180,000 or so clones; around 92% are singletons. This specimen consisted of peripheral blood, obtained 28 days after the second AZD1222 dose. All receptors derive from an adult who received the AZD1222 COVID-19 vaccine. Each CDR3 is given with its conserved first and last residue. The D gene is left open where the match is weak. Expanded clones get a size class; other rows say once, few or many, or leave the size out.

CASRTSVNTQYF,TGTGCCAGCCGGACTAGCGTCAATACGCAGTATTTT,TRBV27,TRBJ2-3,once,TRBD2
CASSLGRTEAFF,TGTGCCAGCAGCCTTGGACGAACTGAAGCTTTCTTT,TRBV7-2,TRBJ1-1,once,-
CASSVGTGYYEQYF,TGTGCCAGCAGCGTGGGGACAGGTTATTACGAGCAGTACTTC,TRBV2,TRBJ2-7,-,TRBD1
CSVDSERIGSSYNEQFF,TGCAGCGTCGATAGTGAGCGTATAGGGAGCTCCTACAATGAGCAGTTCTTC,TRBV29-1,TRBJ2-1,-,-
CAWRYRDPTGAFF,TGTGCCTGGAGATACCGGGACCCAACGGGGGCTTTCTTT,TRBV30,TRBJ1-1,-,-
CASSLAQGSNEQFF,TGCGCCAGCAGCTTGGCTCAGGGTAGCAATGAGCAGTTCTTC,TRBV5-1,TRBJ2-1,-,-
CASNEQTYQETQYF,TGTGCCAGCAATGAACAGACGTACCAAGAGACCCAGTACTTC,TRBV28,TRBJ2-5,once,-
CASSESSGARREQFF,TGCGCCAGCAGTGAGTCGAGCGGGGCCAGAAGGGAGCAGTTCTTC,TRBV10-1,TRBJ2-1,-,TRBD2
CASSLSYGYTF,TGTGCCAGCAGTCTCTCTTATGGCTACACCTTC,TRBV2,TRBJ1-2,few,-
CASTLGSYNSPLHF,TGTGCCAGTACCCTCGGGTCCTATAATTCACCCCTCCACTTT,TRBV3-1/TRBV3-2,TRBJ1-6,-,-
CASSLVGRDDEQFF,TGTGCCAGCAGCTTGGTTGGCAGGGACGATGAGCAGTTCTTC,TRBV5-8,TRBJ2-1,-,-
CASSLFAGADQPQHF,TGTGCCAGCAGTTTATTTGCAGGGGCAGATCAGCCCCAGCATTTT,TRBV27,TRBJ1-5,-,-
CASSPVGGVGVTEAFF,TGTGCCAGCAGCCCGGTGGGGGGGGTCGGTGTCACTGAAGCTTTCTTT,TRBV7-9,TRBJ1-1,-,-
CASGRRRNTEAFF,TGTGCCAGCGGGCGGCGTCGGAACACTGAAGCTTTCTTT,TRBV21-1,TRBJ1-1,-,-
CATSSGFFSPLHF,TGTGCCACCAGCAGCGGTTTTTTTTCACCCCTCCACTTT,TRBV15,TRBJ1-6,few,-
CASSQEGRVNEKLFF,TGTGCCAGCAGCCAAGAAGGGAGGGTTAATGAAAAACTGTTTTTT,TRBV4-2,TRBJ1-4,-,-
CASSLRGRGEETQYF,TGTGCCAGCAGCTTGCGTGGACGGGGAGAAGAGACCCAGTACTTC,TRBV11-1,TRBJ2-5,-,-
CAISESGIAEDIQYF,TGTGCCATCAGTGAGTCGGGGATCGCAGAGGACATTCAGTACTTC,TRBV10-3,TRBJ2-4,-,-
CASSATVEGGLGIFF,TGTGCCAGCAGCGCGACTGTGGAGGGGGGGCTCGGGATCTTCTTC,TRBV9,TRBJ1-2,-,-
CASSLPMGQGAGTF,TGTGCCAGCAGCTTGCCGATGGGACAGGGGGCTGGAACCTTC,TRBV5-6,TRBJ1-2,once,TRBD1
CAISLQGTSSYNSPLHF,TGTGCCATCAGTCTACAGGGCACGAGCTCCTATAATTCACCCCTCCACTTT,TRBV10-3,TRBJ1-6,-,-
CSAGTQNTEAFF,TGCAGCGCCGGGACACAGAACACTGAAGCTTTCTTT,TRBV29-1,TRBJ1-1,-,-
CASSYFGTRNEQFF,TGTGCCAGCAGTTACTTCGGGACTAGGAATGAGCAGTTCTTC,TRBV6-5,TRBJ2-1,-,TRBD2
CASSLFDSNQPQHF,TGTGCCAGCAGCTTATTTGATAGCAATCAGCCCCAGCATTTT,TRBV7-2,TRBJ1-5,-,-
CASSERQFQLNEKLFF,TGTGCCAGCAGTGAGCGACAGTTCCAGTTAAATGAAAAACTGTTTTTT,TRBV6-1,TRBJ1-4,-,-
CASSSPAAPGTGDSYEQYF,TGTGCCAGCAGTTCCCCCGCTGCTCCCGGGACAGGGGATTCCTACGAGCAGTACTTC,TRBV7-9,TRBJ2-7,-,TRBD1
CASSPGTASTDTQYF,TGCGCCAGCAGCCCCGGGACGGCGAGCACAGATACGCAGTATTTT,TRBV5-1,TRBJ2-3,-,-
CRGGGHGGYTF,TGCAGAGGCGGGGGTCATGGGGGCTACACCTTC,TRBV20-1,TRBJ1-2,once,-
CASSPRQGYYSGANVLTF,TGTGCCAGCTCACCACGTCAGGGCTATTACTCTGGGGCCAACGTCCTGACTTTC,TRBV18,TRBJ2-6,few,-
CASSSTGTEGYTF,TGCGCCAGCAGCTCAACCGGGACCGAGGGCTACACCTTC,TRBV5-1,TRBJ1-2,-,-
CAWKSGSLGQFF,TGTGCCTGGAAAAGCGGGAGCCTGGGGCAGTTCTTC,TRBV30,TRBJ2-1,-,TRBD2
CASSHPLAGGLSGEQYF,TGTGCCAGCAGCCACCCACTAGCGGGGGGCCTCTCTGGCGAGCAGTACTTC,TRBV4-2,TRBJ2-7,few,TRBD2
CASSSTGQPFF,TGTGCCAGCAGTTCAACGGGACAGCCGTTCTTC,TRBV6-6,TRBJ2-1,-,TRBD1
CASSFTGLAGAEQFF,TGTGCCAGCAGCTTTACGGGACTAGCGGGAGCGGAGCAGTTCTTC,TRBV13,TRBJ2-1,-,TRBD2
CASSLGQGFGLSSYNEQFF,TGCGCCAGCAGCTTGGGACAGGGTTTTGGATTGAGCTCCTACAATGAGCAGTTCTTC,TRBV5-1,TRBJ2-1,-,TRBD1
CASSSALTGVYEQYF,TGTGCCAGCAGTTCCGCCCTTACAGGAGTCTACGAGCAGTACTTC,TRBV28,TRBJ2-7,few,-
CASSDREQFF,TGTGCCAGCAGCGACAGGGAGCAGTTCTTC,TRBV21-1,TRBJ2-1,-,-